This T cell receptor beta chain is drawn from a study of blood T cell repertoires in COVID-19. Study-wide background: COVID-19 samples collected from the United States, Italy and Spain covered acute and convalescent phases. From T cells, B-cell-depleted T cells, or PBMCs came the material, which was cDNA or gDNA.

As processed by the authors: Cell counts per sample came from amplifying reference gene primers. The data were produced by immunoSEQ multiplex PCR, yet TCRdb's version contains in-frame clones alone and is incomplete. That table supplies the V and J calls and clone size; D and trimming were determined from the DNA. The sample lists 150,000 to 200,000 clones, approximately 86% seen once, with around 9% in the top ten. The germline V gene has CDR1 MNHEY and CDR2 SVGAGI. The CDR3 covers 14 residues. Trimming removed 6 bases from V and 7 bases from J; junction bases left unmatched: 6. This TCR came from a middle-aged man with active or convalescent COVID-19. This chain uses TRBV6-5 with TRBJ1-1; the match to TRBD1 covers 12 bases. Sequencing was done on a sample of peripheral blood. Here the CDR3 DNA reads TGTGCCAGCAGCACCGGGACAGGGGGCTTTGAAGCTTTCTTT. It specifies CASSTGTGGFEAFF.